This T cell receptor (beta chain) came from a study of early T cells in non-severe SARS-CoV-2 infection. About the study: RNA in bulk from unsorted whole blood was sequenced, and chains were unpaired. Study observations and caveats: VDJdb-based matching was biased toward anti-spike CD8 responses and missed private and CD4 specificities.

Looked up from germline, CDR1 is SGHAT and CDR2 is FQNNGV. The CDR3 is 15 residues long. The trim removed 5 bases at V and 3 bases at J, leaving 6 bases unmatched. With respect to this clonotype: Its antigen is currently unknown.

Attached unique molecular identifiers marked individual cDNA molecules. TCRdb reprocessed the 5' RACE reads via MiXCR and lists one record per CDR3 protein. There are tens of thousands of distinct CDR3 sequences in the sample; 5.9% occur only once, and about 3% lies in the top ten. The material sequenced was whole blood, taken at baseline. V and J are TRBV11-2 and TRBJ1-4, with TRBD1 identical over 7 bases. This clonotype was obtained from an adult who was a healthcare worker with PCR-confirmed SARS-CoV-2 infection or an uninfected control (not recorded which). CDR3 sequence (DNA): TGTGCCAGCAGCAACAGGGGAAGCGCTAATGAAAAACTGTTTTTT. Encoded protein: CASSNRGSANEKLFF. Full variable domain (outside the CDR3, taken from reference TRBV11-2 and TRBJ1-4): EAGVAQSPRYKIIEKRQSVAFWCNPISGHATLYWYQQILGQGPKLLIQFQNNGVVDDSQLPKDRFSAERLKGVDSTLKIQPAKLEDSAVYLCASSNRGSANEKLFFGSGTQLSVL.